These 9 T cell receptor beta chains share one sample of origin, sequenced in a study of cytomegalovirus exposure and HLA in healthy donors. Researchers ran the PCR with 60 Vbeta and 13 Jbeta primers. Data came from immunoSEQ multiplex PCR; TCRdb stores just in-frame clones and leaves some out. The sample lists approximately 120,000 clones; about 74% were seen once. Sequenced input: PBMCs. The receptors stem from a woman aged 45-65 years in good health and CMV-seropositive.

V gene TRBV6-5 combines with J gene TRBJ1-2; D is unresolved. The germline CDR1 and CDR2 sequences are MNHEY and SVGAGI. V was pared by 3 bases and J by 2 bases, with 7 bases between. CDR3 length: 13 residues. This chain's CDR3 is CASSYGQNYGYTF. Here the CDR3 DNA reads TGTGCCAGCAGTTATGGTCAGAACTATGGCTACACCTTC.

There are a few counts of this clone. The genes are TRBV11-2 and TRBJ2-5, with D possibly TRBD1 on 8 matching bases. The assigned J gene may be wrong: the sequence end matches TRBJ2-7 better. Germline assignment: CDR1 SGHAT and CDR2 FQNNGV. The CDR3 has 16 residues. Here the CDR3 DNA reads TGTGCCAGCAGCCCAATTCGCGGGGGCAGGGGGCGCGAGCAGTACTTC. It codes for CASSPIRGGRGREQYF.

This CDR3 reads CASSGYGTSGYNEQFF. The CDR3 coding sequence is TGCGCCAGCAGCGGTTACGGGACTAGCGGCTACAATGAGCAGTTCTTC. J is TRBJ2-1 and V is TRBV5-1; 11 bases map to TRBD2. The germline V gene encodes CDR1 SGHRS and CDR2 YFSETQ. V lost 4 bases, J lost 3 bases, and 6 bases stayed unmatched. This CDR3 has 16 residues.

This chain uses TRBV11-2 with TRBJ2-3; no reliable D call. Germline-derived CDR1 and CDR2 are SGHAT and FQNNGV. V was trimmed by 5 bases and J by 2 bases, leaving 14 bases between them. The CDR3 has 15 residues. CDR3 protein: CASSLLSSLTDTQYF. For the CDR3, the DNA is TGTGCCAGCAGCCTACTTAGTTCGCTCACAGATACGCAGTATTTT.

The chain carries TRBV25-1 and TRBJ1-2, with D possibly matching TRBD1 (6 bases). The CDR3 runs 14 residues. V was cut by 6 bases and J by 4 bases, with 15 bases left in between. Germline V gene sequence: CDR1 MGHDK, CDR2 SYGVNS. The CDR3 reads CASRGGQKSYGYTF. CDR3 DNA sequence: TGTGCCAGCAGGGGTGGACAGAAATCCTATGGCTACACCTTC.

The chain couples TRBV29-1 to TRBJ1-2; TRBD1 might be the D (6 bases). Germline assignment: CDR1 SQVTM and CDR2 ANQGSEA. There are 12 residues in the CDR3. The V end was cut by 5 bases, the J end by 7 bases, with 14 bases between. CDR3 residues: CSVWGGALGYTF. The CDR3 bases are TGCAGCGTTTGGGGGGGGGCCCTTGGCTACACCTTC.

This sequence joins TRBV28 and TRBJ2-1; 9 bases match TRBD2. Looked up from germline, CDR1 is MDHEN and CDR2 is SYDVKM. The junction had 9 bases not matched to a gene; V was cut back by 5 bases and J by 7 bases. The CDR3 is made up of 15 amino acids. The CDR3 loop is CASSLSGGIKNEQFF. The CDR3 nucleotides read TGTGCCAGCAGTCTAAGCGGGGGGATAAAAAATGAGCAGTTCTTC.

The chain joins TRBV15 to TRBJ1-2; no clear D. Trimming removed 0 bases from V and 3 bases from J, with 2 bases in between. The CDR3 runs 12 residues. Germline assignment: CDR1 LNHNV and CDR2 YYDKDF (reference sequence). The CDR3 DNA reads as TGTGCCACCAGCAGAGACGACTATGGCTACACCTTC. Amino acid sequence: CATSRDDYGYTF.

The genes are TRBV4-3 and TRBJ2-7; 7 nucleotides align to TRBD1. V lost 4 bases and J lost 6; bases outside the gene matches: 9. The CDR3 loop spans 14 amino acids. The germline V gene has CDR1 LGHNA and CDR2 YSLEER. DNA for the CDR3: TGCGCCAGCAGCCGTAGACAGGGAACGGGCGAGCAGTACTTC. This translates into CASSRRQGTGEQYF.